This T cell receptor (beta chain) was sequenced for a study of blood T cells in healthy people across ages. Findings and limits, study-wide: From one million sequenced T cells, diversity estimates were lower bounds.

A word on this clonotype: Its target is not known. A much larger clone differs by one base, so this may be a read error.

Germline loops: CDR1 SGHRS, CDR2 YFSETQ. CDR3 length: 15 residues. A second PCR, run for 7 to 11 cycles, used a sample-barcoded 5' primer plus a J-beta primer mix. TCRdb reprocessed the 5' RACE reads via MiXCR and lists one record per CDR3 protein. The table shows 800,000 to 950,000 distinct CDR3 sequences, with about 28% occurring only once. These data were also reused for a study on T cells of mothers and their children. Turning to that study: Sample barcodes and 2-4 random nucleotides were added by the M1S primer of the second PCR. Mothers gave over 9.5 million TCR beta CDR3 reads each, and children about 3 million each.

The clonotype originates from a woman aged 40 to 50 in good health. Sequenced sample: blood. The gene calls are TRBV5-1 and TRBJ2-1; 10 positions agree with TRBD2. DNA of the CDR3: TGCGCCAACAGCTCAGCGGGGGGGCTGAACAATGAGCAGTTCTTC. Amino acid sequence: CANSSAGGLNNEQFF.